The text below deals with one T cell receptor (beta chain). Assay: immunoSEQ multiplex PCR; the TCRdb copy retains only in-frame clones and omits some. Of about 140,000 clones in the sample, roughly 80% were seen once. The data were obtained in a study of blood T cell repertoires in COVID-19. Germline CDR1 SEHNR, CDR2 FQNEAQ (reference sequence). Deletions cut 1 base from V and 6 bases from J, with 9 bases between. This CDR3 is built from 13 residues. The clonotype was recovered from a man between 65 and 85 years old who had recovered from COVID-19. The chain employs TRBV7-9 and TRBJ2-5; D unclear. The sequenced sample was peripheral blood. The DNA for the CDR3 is TGTGCCAGCAGCTTAGGTCTAGGAAAGACCCAGTACTTC. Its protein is CASSLGLGKTQYF.